Each of the 8 T cell receptor beta chains below was sequenced from the same sample in a study of blood T cell repertoires in COVID-19. Profiling relied on immunoSEQ multiplex PCR, and the TCRdb table lists in-frame clones only, not all of them. The table has 250,000 or so clones, under 90% seen once. Material: PBMCs or T cells enriched from blood (not recorded which). The receptor set was obtained from a woman aged 40 to 50 who had been exposed to COVID-19.

This clone was counted a few times. The V call is TRBV24-1, the J call TRBJ2-2; a weak D match, TRBD1 (6 bases). Trimming cost V 5 bases and J 4 bases, with 10 bases left between them. This CDR3 is built from 14 residues. CDR1 is KGHDR and CDR2 is SFDVKD in the germline V gene. CDR3 sequence (DNA): TGTGCCACCAGTGGTCAGGGGAGCACCGGGGAGCTGTTTTTT. It specifies CATSGQGSTGELFF.

V usage is TRBV29-1 and J usage is TRBJ2-3; no clear D. With 2 bases removed from V and 0 bases from J, the gap between germline ends came to 12 bases. The CDR3 is made up of 15 amino acids. CDR1 is SQVTM, CDR2 ANQGSEA, per germline. CDR3 nucleotides: TGCAGCGTTGAACCCAGGCTTAGTAGCACAGATACGCAGTATTTT. It specifies CSVEPRLSSTDTQYF.

The rearrangement joins TRBV6-5 to TRBJ1-2, with 8 bases fitting TRBD1. Germline values: CDR1 MNHEY, CDR2 SVGAGI. Trimming removed 6 bases from V and 8 bases from J; junction bases left unmatched: 14. The CDR3 has 15 residues. CDR3 residues: CASRTHYQGAEGYTF. CDR3 nucleotide sequence: TGTGCCAGCAGAACCCATTATCAGGGGGCAGAAGGCTACACCTTC.

This chain connects TRBV9 to TRBJ2-7; D possibly corresponds to TRBD1 (6 bases). The CDR3 is 15 residues long. The ends were cut back, 4 bases at V and 2 bases at J, with 16 bases in the middle. Germline V gene lookup returns CDR1 SGDLS and CDR2 YYNGEE. The CDR3 nucleotides read TGTGCCAGCAGCCCAACAGGGTCGATTACCTACGAGCAGTACTTC. It translates to CASSPTGSITYEQYF.

This chain joins TRBV6-5 and TRBJ1-6, with 8 positions matching TRBD1. J lost 10 bases, V lost 4 bases, and 6 bases had no gene match. The CDR3 runs to 14 residues. Germline V lookup: CDR1 MNHEY, CDR2 SVGAGI. The CDR3 DNA is TGTGCCAGCAGTTTCGGACAGGGCGACTCACCCCTCCACTTT. Residues: CASSFGQGDSPLHF.

The chain joins TRBV15 to TRBJ1-3; D remains unclear. Trimming removed 4 bases from V and 4 bases from J, with 20 bases in between. CDR1 is LNHNV and CDR2 is YYDKDF in the germline V gene (reference sequence). This CDR3 region has 17 residues. The CDR3 DNA reads as TGTGCCACCAGCACCACCGTGATTACTAGAAGCGGAAACACCATATATTTT. As protein: CATSTTVITRSGNTIYF.

V gene TRBV28 combines with J gene TRBJ1-3; 7 nucleotides align to TRBD1. The CDR3 covers 13 residues. Unmatched junction bases numbered 4, after V lost 3 bases and J lost 8 bases. CDR1 MDHEN and CDR2 SYDVKM come from the germline V gene. CDR3 sequence: CASSFPRGYTIYF. CDR3 sequence (DNA): TGTGCCAGCAGTTTTCCCAGGGGGTACACCATATATTTT.

This chain links TRBV2 with TRBJ1-4; 9 nucleotides match TRBD1. CDR1 and CDR2 (germline): SNHLY, FYNNEI. The CDR3 is 15 amino acids. Losses at the gene ends were 5 bases for V and 7 bases for J; bases not matched to a gene: 8. CDR3 sequence (DNA): TGTGCCAGCAGTCGGGACAGGGAGCTTATTGAAAAACTGTTTTTT. Its protein is CASSRDRELIEKLFF.